This T cell receptor beta chain was identified in a study of blood T cell repertoires in COVID-19. CDR3 length: 16 residues. With V trimmed by 1 base and J by 8 bases, 13 bases remained unmatched. The germline V gene encodes CDR1 LNHDA and CDR2 SQIVND (reference sequence). The authors' processing: Amplification from reference gene primers served as the basis for estimated nucleated cell counts. The assay was immunoSEQ multiplex PCR, and TCRdb's table has in-frame clones only and misses some. The D gene and trimming were derived from the DNA, and the V and J assignments and clone size from that table. The sample consists of roughly 76,000 clones, 70% to 80% of them appearing once.

The specimen was peripheral blood. The chain employs TRBV19 and TRBJ1-2, with 7 bases matching TRBD1. This TCR came from a man aged 65-85 years with acute or convalescent COVID-19. CDR3 nucleotides: TGTGCCAGTAGTATAGGGACAGGACCCCAGTTCCACGGCTACACCTTC. This sequence encodes CASSIGTGPQFHGYTF. Using reference TRBV19 and TRBJ1-2 for the parts outside the CDR3, the full variable domain is DGGITQSPKYLFRKEGQNVTLSCEQNLNHDAMYWYRQDPGQGLRLIYYSQIVNDFQKGDIAEGYSVSREKKESFPLTVTSAQKNPTAFYLCASSIGTGPQFHGYTFGSGTRLTVV.